These 28 T cell receptor beta chains came from one sample sequenced in a study of T-cell memory formation after mild COVID-19. One entry per CDR3 protein, called by TCRdb with MiXCR from the 5' RACE reads. The table records fewer than 300,000 distinct CDR3 sequences, around 17% of them present only once. Sequenced material: PBMCs or a T cell subset sorted from them (not recorded which). The receptors were sampled from a man aged 18 to 29 who had mild COVID-19 (a few samples of this study predate the infection). Cell type and time point are not known.

V and J are TRBV7-3 and TRBJ2-3; 8 nucleotides line up with TRBD1. CDR3 length equals 14 residues. The junction had 0 bases not matched to a gene; V was cut back by 3 bases and J by 1 base. Germline V gives CDR1 SGHTA, CDR2 FQGTGA. In DNA form, the CDR3 reads TGTGCCAGCAGCTTGACAGGGGGCACAGATACGCAGTATTTT. Translating gives CASSLTGGTDTQYF.

This clonotype was seen more than once but under ten times. The chain combines TRBV7-2 with TRBJ1-5; TRBD1 aligns across 12 bases. CDR3 length: 15 residues. The J segment lost 7 bases and the V segment lost 2 bases, leaving 3 bases of the junction unmatched. Germline V CDR1 and CDR2: SGHTA, FQGNSA. The CDR3: CASSLQGQGAQPQHF. The DNA for the CDR3 is TGTGCCAGCAGCTTACAGGGACAGGGGGCCCAGCCCCAGCATTTT.

This chain links TRBV6-2 or TRBV6-3 with TRBJ2-1; D is possibly TRBD1 or TRBD2 (6 bases each). This CDR3 has 18 residues. The germline gives CDR1 MNHEY, CDR2 SVGEGT. With 5 bases removed from V and 0 bases from J, the gap between germline ends came to 20 bases. CDR3 coding DNA: TGTGCCAGCAGTCCCGGGGCCGGGGGCCCCAGCTCCTACAATGAGCAGTTCTTC. Residues: CASSPGAGGPSSYNEQFF.

In nucleotides, the CDR3 is TGTGCCAGCAGCTTATGGCGGGGGGACCAAGAGACCCAGTACTTC. It is translated as CASSLWRGDQETQYF. The rearrangement links TRBV11-2 to TRBJ2-5; TRBD2 agrees at 8 bases. The V gene end was trimmed by 2 bases and the J gene end by 0 bases; junction bases not matched to a gene: 2. This CDR3 is 15 amino acids long. CDR1 is SGHAT, CDR2 FQNNGV, per germline.

This clonotype appeared a few times. The CDR3 region is CASSQVSRDYQPQHF. CDR3 DNA: TGTGCCAGCAGCCAAGTCTCCCGTGATTATCAGCCCCAGCATTTT. This chain uses TRBV4-2 with TRBJ1-5, with D unclear. With 1 base removed from V and 5 bases from J, the gap between germline ends came to 12 bases. Germline values: CDR1 LGHNA, CDR2 YNFKEQ. This CDR3 is built from 15 residues.

This clonotype has a handful of counts. This chain links TRBV27 with TRBJ1-5; maybe TRBD1 (5 bases). Between the trimmed V and J ends, which lost 5 bases and 4 bases, there was a span of 12 bases. Germline V gene data show CDR1 as MNHEY and CDR2 as SMNVEV (reference sequence). This CDR3 comprises 14 residues. As DNA, the CDR3 is TGTGCCAGCAGTCGACAGTCCCAAAATCAGCCCCAGCATTTT. Its translation: CASSRQSQNQPQHF.

CDR3 protein: CSVALAGGRTDTQYF. CDR3 coding DNA: TGCAGCGTGGCGCTAGCGGGGGGGCGCACAGATACGCAGTATTTT. The chain links TRBV29-1 to TRBJ2-3; the match to TRBD2 covers 12 bases. The CDR3 consists of 15 residues. V was pared by 6 bases and J by 1 base, with 5 bases of the junction left unmatched. The germline V gene encodes CDR1 SQVTM and CDR2 ANQGSEA.

The chain recombines TRBV28 with TRBJ1-4; 8 bases match TRBD1. The CDR3 contains 14 residues. Germline CDR1 MDHEN, CDR2 SYDVKM. The junction had 5 bases not matched to a gene; V was cut back by 3 bases and J by 8 bases. CDR3 residues: CASSFGQGNEKLFF. CDR3 coding DNA: TGTGCCAGCAGTTTCGGACAGGGTAACGAAAAACTGTTTTTT.

Many counts were recorded for this clonotype. The chain employs TRBV20-1 and TRBJ2-3, with 13 bases lining up with TRBD2. V shed 2 bases and J 4 bases; nucleotides not matched to a gene: 6. The germline V gene encodes CDR1 DFQATT and CDR2 SNEGSKA (reference sequence). The CDR3 is 16 residues long. Here the CDR3 DNA reads TGCAGTGCTAGATCCCCGACTAGCGGGGGGCCAGATACGCAGTATTTT. It specifies CSARSPTSGGPDTQYF.

The genes are TRBV5-5 and TRBJ1-1; D remains ambiguous. This CDR3 has 14 residues. The germline V gene encodes CDR1 SGHKS and CDR2 YYEKEE (reference sequence). The V end was cut by 4 bases, the J end by 3 bases, with 13 bases between. CDR3 loop: CASSPLWGDTEAFF. CDR3 DNA: TGTGCCAGCAGCCCACTTTGGGGAGACACTGAAGCTTTCTTT.

V is TRBV9 and J is TRBJ2-3, with D tentatively TRBD1 or TRBD2 (5 bases each). CDR1 is SGDLS, CDR2 YYNGEE, per germline. The CDR3 consists of 14 residues. Trimming took 7 bases from V and 2 from J, leaving 14 bases between them. The CDR3 region has the DNA TGTGCCAGCGGGACGGCACTCTACACAGATACGCAGTATTTT. This encodes CASGTALYTDTQYF. The full variable domain, completed using reference TRBV9 and TRBJ2-3, is DSGVTQTPKHLITATGQRVTLRCSPRSGDLSVYWYQQSLDQGLQFLIQYYNGEERAKGNILERFSAQQFPDLHSELNLSSLELGDSALYFCASGTALYTDTQYFGPGTRLTVL.

This clonotype was picked up a small number of times. The chain employs TRBV10-3 and TRBJ2-3; a possible D gene is TRBD2 (7 bases). The CDR3 loop spans 14 amino acids. Germline assignment: CDR1 ENHRY and CDR2 SYGVKD. V shed 2 bases and J shed 4 bases, with 10 bases lying between them. The chain's CDR3 is CAISEVGGPDTQYF. CDR3 sequence (DNA): TGTGCCATCAGTGAGGTGGGGGGGCCAGATACGCAGTATTTT.

The V and J genes are TRBV4-1 and TRBJ1-2; TRBD1 is a possible D gene (6 bases). In germline, CDR1 is MGHRA, CDR2 YSYEKL. The CDR3 sequence is 16 residues long. The V end was cut by 3 bases, the J end by 8 bases, with 22 bases between. The CDR3 loop is CASSQTRTGPSQGYTF. Here the CDR3 DNA reads TGCGCCAGCAGCCAGACCCGAACAGGGCCCTCTCAGGGCTACACCTTC.

CDR3 coding DNA: TGTGCCAGCAGTGAGTGGGGGCAGAGCACAGATACGCAGTATTTT. Amino acid sequence: CASSEWGQSTDTQYF. The rearrangement joins TRBV6-1 to TRBJ2-3; perhaps TRBD1 as D (6 bases). There are 15 residues in the CDR3. V shed 3 bases and J shed 0 bases, with 10 bases lying between them. Looked up from germline, CDR1 is MNHNS and CDR2 is SASEGT.

The J gene is TRBJ2-3, the V gene TRBV4-1; D is uncertain. Germline V CDR1 and CDR2: MGHRA, YSYEKL. The CDR3 covers 13 residues. V gave up 5 bases and J gave up 6 bases, with 12 bases separating them. The CDR3: CASSLRLGDTQYF. The DNA for the CDR3 is TGCGCCAGCAGCTTACGGCTCGGGGATACGCAGTATTTT.

The V gene is TRBV27, the J gene TRBJ2-3, with TRBD1 matching 12 bases. CDR3 length: 16 amino acids. CDR1 is MNHEY, CDR2 SMNVEV, per germline (reference sequence). Germline trimming cut 6 bases from V and 6 bases from J; bases unmatched to any gene: 10. The CDR3 loop reads CASSLLGQGASDTQYF. As DNA, the CDR3 is TGTGCCAGCAGCCTTTTGGGACAGGGGGCGTCCGATACGCAGTATTTT.

This clonotype has more than one count but fewer than ten. This chain links TRBV5-1 with TRBJ1-2, with no clear D. Germline V gene lookup returns CDR1 SGHRS and CDR2 YFSETQ. The CDR3 loop spans 15 amino acids. V was trimmed by 2 bases and J by 7 bases, leaving 18 bases between them. In nucleotides, the CDR3 is TGCGCCAGCAGCTTTCAGAGGGCAGGAAGTGGTGGCTACACCTTC. Protein product: CASSFQRAGSGGYTF.

The sample holds a few counts of this clonotype. J is TRBJ1-2 and V is TRBV7-2, with 7 bases lining up with TRBD1. CDR3 length: 15 residues. J gave up 2 bases and V 1 base, and 4 bases lay outside the gene matches. Germline-derived CDR1 and CDR2 are SGHTA and FQGNSA. The CDR3: CASSLVQGVNYGYTF. The CDR3 region has the DNA TGTGCCAGCAGCTTAGTTCAGGGGGTAAACTATGGCTACACCTTC.

This clonotype was observed a handful of times. This sequence joins TRBV7-2 and TRBJ1-5; a possible D gene is TRBD1 (5 bases). V dropped 3 bases and J dropped 4 bases, with 19 bases sitting between them. CDR1 and CDR2 from the germline V gene are SGHTA and FQGNSA. This CDR3 has 17 amino acids. DNA of the CDR3: TGTGCCAGCAGCTTTGGTCTCGCCAGGGCTCCTAATCAGCCCCAGCATTTT. Its protein product is CASSFGLARAPNQPQHF. The variable domain in full, completed from reference TRBV7-2 and TRBJ1-5, reads GAGVSQSPSNKVTEKGKDVELRCDPISGHTALYWYRQSLGQGLEFLIYFQGNSAPDKSGLPSDRFSAERTGGSVSTLTIQRTQQEDSAVYLCASSFGLARAPNQPQHFGDGTRLSIL.

This clonotype was found many times. The chain recombines TRBV4-1 with TRBJ2-3; 12 positions match TRBD2. The CDR3 has 20 amino acids. CDR1 is MGHRA, CDR2 YSYEKL, per germline. V shed 0 bases, J shed 3 bases, and the junction held 13 bases outside the gene matches. In DNA form, the CDR3 reads TGCGCCAGCAGCCAAGAACCAGGGCTAGCGGGGGGGCGGGAAACAGATACGCAGTATTTT. Translating it yields CASSQEPGLAGGRETDTQYF.

The sample holds many counts of this clonotype. The J gene is TRBJ2-5, the V gene TRBV5-1; 7 positions match TRBD1. The trim removed 0 bases at V and 0 bases at J, leaving 2 bases unmatched. The V gene's germline CDR1 is SGHRS and CDR2 YFSETQ. The CDR3 runs to 15 residues. The CDR3 loop reads CASSLAGTDQETQYF. CDR3 in DNA: TGCGCCAGCAGCTTGGCAGGGACAGACCAAGAGACCCAGTACTTC.

The rearrangement uses TRBV4-2 and TRBJ2-1; 10 positions match TRBD2. The V and J ends lost 1 base and 0 bases, in that order; junction bases with no gene match: 9. Germline CDR1 reads LGHNA; CDR2 reads YNFKEQ. There are 19 residues in the CDR3. The CDR3 DNA is TGTGCCAGCAGCCAAGGTTTAGCGGGGGGCGCCAGCTCCTACAATGAGCAGTTCTTC. Amino acids: CASSQGLAGGASSYNEQFF.

The chain has TRBV20-1 and TRBJ1-6, with D possibly being TRBD1 (5 bases). Germline assignment: CDR1 DFQATT and CDR2 SNEGSKA (reference sequence). The V gene lost 0 bases and the J gene lost 14 bases, with 23 bases spanning the gap. This CDR3 contains 16 residues. This CDR3 reads CSARDLTGPLQPTLHF. The CDR3 DNA sequence: TGCAGTGCTAGAGATCTGACGGGGCCACTCCAACCAACCCTCCACTTT.

The chain recombines TRBV20-1 with TRBJ2-2; D remains ambiguous. V was clipped by 5 bases and J by 5 bases, with 6 bases between them. CDR3 length equals 11 residues. CDR1 DFQATT and CDR2 SNEGSKA come from the germline V gene (reference sequence). CDR3 loop: CSAPVTGELFF. CDR3 coding DNA: TGCAGTGCTCCGGTGACCGGGGAGCTGTTTTTT.

This clonotype was detected a few times. V gene TRBV20-1 combines with J gene TRBJ2-1, with a possible D match to TRBD2 (6 bases). Per the germline V gene, CDR1 is DFQATT and CDR2 is SNEGSKA (reference sequence). The germline V and J ends were trimmed by 4 bases and 9 bases, with 13 bases remaining between them. This CDR3 comprises 12 residues. CDR3 in amino acids: CSATGLTGEQFF. DNA for the CDR3: TGCAGTGCTACGGGACTGACGGGTGAGCAGTTCTTC.

This clonotype was counted between two and nine times. This chain uses TRBV19 with TRBJ1-5, with a weak D call TRBD1 (6 bases). The V end was cut by 5 bases, the J end by 3 bases, with 14 bases between. The CDR3 is 15 residues long. From germline, CDR1 is LNHDA and CDR2 SQIVND (reference sequence). The DNA of the CDR3 is TGTGCCAGTAGTGAAGACAGGCTCTACAATCAGCCCCAGCATTTT. Residues: CASSEDRLYNQPQHF.

The sample holds a few counts of this clonotype. The chain joins TRBV12-3 or TRBV12-4 to TRBJ2-1; D tentatively reads TRBD1 or TRBD2 (6 bases each). V lost 5 bases and J 5 bases, leaving 13 bases between the germline ends. This CDR3 comprises 14 residues. The CDR3 nucleotides are TGTGCCAGCAGTGAAGAGGGGGGTAACAATGAGCAGTTCTTC. It specifies CASSEEGGNNEQFF.

The chain joins TRBV28 to TRBJ1-1, with D perhaps matching TRBD1 (5 bases). V was cut by 5 bases and J by 5 bases, with 15 bases left in between. The CDR3 sequence is 14 residues long. Looked up from germline, CDR1 is MDHEN and CDR2 is SYDVKM. This chain's CDR3 is CASSQYPGQTEAFF. The CDR3, as DNA: TGTGCCAGCAGTCAATATCCGGGGCAGACTGAAGCTTTCTTT.